The 21 T cell receptor beta chains below all came from one sample that was sequenced in a study of cytomegalovirus exposure and HLA in healthy donors. The study ran its PCR with 60 Vbeta and 13 Jbeta primers. The assay was immunoSEQ multiplex PCR, and TCRdb's table has in-frame clones only and misses some. The sample gives approximately 120,000 clones, under 85% of which show up once; around 13% is in the top ten. Sequenced material: PBMCs. These TCRs come from a woman between 35 and 50 years old in good health and CMV-seropositive.

The DNA for the CDR3 is TGTGCCAGCAGTCCGAGTGTCTTAAGACAGGGAGGTTATCAGCCCCAGCATTTT. This codes for CASSPSVLRQGGYQPQHF. This sequence joins TRBV28 and TRBJ1-5, with TRBD1 matching 7 bases. CDR3 length equals 18 residues. The germline CDR1 and CDR2 sequences are MDHEN and SYDVKM. Germline trimming cut 5 bases from V and 5 bases from J; bases unmatched to any gene: 18.

The chain combines TRBV19 with TRBJ1-2; maybe TRBD1 (5 bases). Germline V gives CDR1 LNHDA, CDR2 SQIVND (reference sequence). V gave up 9 bases and J gave up 3 bases, with 17 bases separating them. The CDR3 consists of 14 residues. The CDR3 sequence is CASRPDSFYYGYTF. In DNA form, the CDR3 reads TGTGCCAGCAGACCAGACAGCTTCTACTATGGCTACACCTTC. Full variable domain (missing parts from reference TRBV19 and TRBJ1-2): DGGITQSPKYLFRKEGQNVTLSCEQNLNHDAMYWYRQDPGQGLRLIYYSQIVNDFQKGDIAEGYSVSREKKESFPLTVTSAQKNPTAFYLCASRPDSFYYGYTFGSGTRLTVV.

The table lists this clone with a few counts. The CDR3 DNA follows: TGTGCCTGGAGTACGGGACTAATTGAAGATACGCAGTATTTT. Residues: CAWSTGLIEDTQYF. This chain uses TRBV30 with TRBJ2-3; 7 bases match TRBD2. The germline V gene encodes CDR1 GTSNPN and CDR2 SVGIG (reference sequence). V was pared by 2 bases and J by 5 bases, with 7 bases of the junction left unmatched. The CDR3 is made up of 14 amino acids.

This chain connects TRBV28 to TRBJ1-2; 7 nucleotides agree with TRBD1. The trim removed 6 bases at V and 8 bases at J, leaving 3 bases unmatched. CDR1 and CDR2 (germline): MDHEN, SYDVKM. CDR3 size: 11 residues. The CDR3 region is CASSPGGGYTF. In DNA form, the CDR3 reads TGTGCCAGCAGCCCAGGGGGGGGCTACACCTTC.

The rearrangement links TRBV6-5 to TRBJ1-5, with D possibly matching TRBD1 (6 bases). V was pared by 6 bases and J by 3 bases, with 12 bases between. CDR3 size: 14 residues. Germline lookup yields CDR1 MNHEY and CDR2 SVGAGI. The DNA for the CDR3 is TGTGCCAGCAGATCAACAGGGAACAATCAGCCCCAGCATTTT. Protein: CASRSTGNNQPQHF.

The chain links TRBV19 to TRBJ2-3; the match to TRBD2 covers 10 bases. This CDR3 has 14 residues. Germline values: CDR1 LNHDA, CDR2 SQIVND (reference sequence). With 4 bases clipped from V and 4 bases from J, the junction kept 2 bases outside the gene matches. Written as DNA, the CDR3 is TGTGCCAGTAGTACGAGCGGGAGGGCAGATACGCAGTATTTT. Translating it yields CASSTSGRADTQYF.

The chain couples TRBV5-1 to TRBJ2-5, with D possibly matching TRBD1 (5 bases). Trimming shortened V by 4 bases and J by 1 base, and 8 bases separated the two germline ends. The CDR3 has 13 amino acids. Germline V CDR1 and CDR2: SGHRS, YFSETQ. The CDR3 DNA follows: TGCGCCAGCAGCCCAGGGTTCCAAGAGACCCAGTACTTC. Residues: CASSPGFQETQYF.

The chain recombines TRBV28 with TRBJ1-3; D gene uncertain. Germline V gene lookup returns CDR1 MDHEN and CDR2 SYDVKM. Trimming stripped 4 bases from V and 2 bases from J, with 12 bases between. The CDR3 sequence is 15 residues long. The DNA of the CDR3 is TGTGCCAGCAGTTCCCGGCGGGATGCTGGAAACACCATATATTTT. Residues: CASSSRRDAGNTIYF.

The chain has TRBV7-9 and TRBJ1-1, with 7 bases identical to TRBD1. The CDR3 runs 13 residues. Trimming cost V 5 bases and J 5 bases; bases outside gene matches: 5. The germline CDR1 and CDR2 sequences are SEHNR and FQNEAQ (reference sequence). The CDR3 loop reads CASSPGTVTEAFF. The CDR3 bases are TGTGCCAGCAGCCCCGGGACAGTAACTGAAGCTTTCTTT.

CDR3 nucleotide sequence: TGCGCCAGCAGCGCCGGGACTAGCGGGACCGAGCAGTACTTC. Translating it yields CASSAGTSGTEQYF. The genes are TRBV5-1 and TRBJ2-7; TRBD2 matches 13 bases. CDR1 is SGHRS, CDR2 YFSETQ, per germline. The length of the CDR3 is 14 residues. The V gene end was trimmed by 4 bases and the J gene end by 6 bases; junction bases not matched to a gene: 4. Combining the CDR3 with reference TRBV5-1 and TRBJ2-7 gives the whole variable domain KAGVTQTPRYLIKTRGQQVTLSCSPISGHRSVSWYQQTPGQGLQFLFEYFSETQRNKGNFPGRFSGRQFSNSRSEMNVSTLELGDSALYLCASSAGTSGTEQYFGPGTRLTVT.

This chain joins TRBV6-5 and TRBJ2-5; 7 bases are shared with TRBD1. Losses at the gene ends were 5 bases for V and 0 bases for J; bases not matched to a gene: 3. The germline gives CDR1 MNHEY, CDR2 SVGAGI. This CDR3 region has 14 residues. DNA of the CDR3: TGTGCCAGCAGTCCCAGGGGGTACCAAGAGACCCAGTACTTC. Translation: CASSPRGYQETQYF.

CDR3 sequence: CASTLGYEQYF. The CDR3 DNA reads TGTGCCAGCACCCTCGGCTACGAGCAGTACTTC. The chain joins TRBV28 to TRBJ2-7; D gene uncertain. Germline-derived CDR1 and CDR2 are MDHEN and SYDVKM. Trimming shortened V by 7 bases and J by 3 bases, and 7 bases separated the two germline ends. CDR3 size: 11 residues.

The chain uses TRBV5-1 and TRBJ2-5; 8 positions agree with TRBD2. This CDR3 contains 16 residues. In germline, CDR1 is SGHRS, CDR2 YFSETQ. Unmatched junction bases numbered 12, after V lost 4 bases and J lost 4 bases. The CDR3 loop reads CASSGEAAGVRETQYF. CDR3 DNA sequence: TGCGCCAGCAGCGGAGAGGCAGCGGGAGTAAGAGAGACCCAGTACTTC.

This chain connects TRBV19 to TRBJ1-1, with a possible D match to TRBD1 (6 bases). CDR1 is LNHDA and CDR2 is SQIVND in the germline V gene (reference sequence). The CDR3 has 16 residues. Between the trimmed V and J ends, which lost 9 bases and 0 bases, there was a span of 20 bases. The DNA of the CDR3 is TGTGCCAGCTTTAAAATCTCGAGGGGGATGAACACTGAAGCTTTCTTT. This encodes CASFKISRGMNTEAFF. The variable domain in full, completed from reference TRBV19 and TRBJ1-1, reads DGGITQSPKYLFRKEGQNVTLSCEQNLNHDAMYWYRQDPGQGLRLIYYSQIVNDFQKGDIAEGYSVSREKKESFPLTVTSAQKNPTAFYLCASFKISRGMNTEAFFGQGTRLTVV.

J is TRBJ2-1 and V is TRBV5-1, with 7 bases matching TRBD2. The CDR3 spans 15 residues. Germline trimming cut 3 bases from V and 1 base from J; bases unmatched to any gene: 4. Germline V gene sequence: CDR1 SGHRS, CDR2 YFSETQ. CDR3: CASSSLAKSYNEQFF. CDR3 nucleotide sequence: TGCGCCAGCAGCTCACTAGCGAAGTCCTACAATGAGCAGTTCTTC.

The chain carries TRBV21-1 and TRBJ1-5. TRBV21-1 is termed a pseudogene. This CDR3 comprises 14 residues. CDR3 in amino acids: CASSKGEGNQPQHF. The CDR3 nucleotides are TGTGCCAGCAGCAAAGGGGAGGGGAACCAGCCCCAGCATTTT.

The chain employs TRBV19 and TRBJ1-1, with D unclear. The ends were cut back, 6 bases at V and 2 bases at J, with 10 bases in the middle. The CDR3 sequence is 13 residues long. Germline CDR1 and CDR2: LNHDA and SQIVND (reference sequence). As DNA, the CDR3 is TGTGCCAGTAGGCAAGTAGCAAACACTGAAGCTTTCTTT. Translating it yields CASRQVANTEAFF.

The chain employs TRBV19 and TRBJ2-1; TRBD2 agrees at 9 bases. The CDR3 sequence is 15 residues long. Trimming at V came to 5 bases and at J to 4 bases, leaving 6 bases not matched to a gene. CDR1 and CDR2 from the germline V gene are LNHDA and SQIVND (reference sequence). The CDR3 spells CASSLAGVAYNEQFF. The CDR3 DNA sequence: TGTGCCAGTAGTTTAGCGGGAGTTGCATACAATGAGCAGTTCTTC.

This clone was picked up a small number of times. The chain has TRBV7-3 and TRBJ2-3, with 11 bases that match TRBD1. Germline-derived CDR1 and CDR2 are SGHTA and FQGTGA. This CDR3 has 15 residues. Trimming removed 5 bases from V and 6 bases from J; junction bases left unmatched: 7. The CDR3, as DNA: TGTGCCAGCAGCCCCCGGGACAGGGGGTGGGATACGCAGTATTTT. Amino acid sequence: CASSPRDRGWDTQYF. Combining the CDR3 with reference TRBV7-3 and TRBJ2-3 gives the whole variable domain GAGVSQTPSNKVTEKGKYVELRCDPISGHTALYWYRQSLGQGPEFLIYFQGTGAADDSGLPNDRFFAVRPEGSVSTLKIQRTERGDSAVYLCASSPRDRGWDTQYFGPGTRLTVL.

Only a few counts were recorded for this clone. The chain links TRBV12-5 to TRBJ1-1, with 7 bases identical to TRBD1. The CDR3 has 14 residues. CDR1 and CDR2 (germline): LGHNT, FRNRAP. V trimming: 6 bases; J trimming: 1 base; junction bases outside the gene matches: 5. The CDR3 is CASGSGTANTEAFF. The DNA for the CDR3 is TGTGCTAGTGGCTCCGGGACAGCGAACACTGAAGCTTTCTTT. Drawing the rest from reference TRBV12-5 and TRBJ1-1, the complete variable domain is DARVTQTPRHKVTEMGQEVTMRCQPILGHNTVFWYRQTMMQGLELLAYFRNRAPLDDSGMPKDRFSAEMPDATLATLKIQPSEPRDSAVYFCASGSGTANTEAFFGQGTRLTVV.

This clone was detected only a few times. The chain carries TRBV11-2 and TRBJ2-1; no definite D call. Trimming removed 5 bases at V and 5 bases at J, with 19 bases between. CDR3 length equals 16 residues. CDR1 is SGHAT and CDR2 is FQNNGV in the germline V gene. For the CDR3, the DNA is TGTGCCAGCAGCCGAAGCACTACCCACCGTGACAATGAGCAGTTCTTC. Its protein is CASSRSTTHRDNEQFF.